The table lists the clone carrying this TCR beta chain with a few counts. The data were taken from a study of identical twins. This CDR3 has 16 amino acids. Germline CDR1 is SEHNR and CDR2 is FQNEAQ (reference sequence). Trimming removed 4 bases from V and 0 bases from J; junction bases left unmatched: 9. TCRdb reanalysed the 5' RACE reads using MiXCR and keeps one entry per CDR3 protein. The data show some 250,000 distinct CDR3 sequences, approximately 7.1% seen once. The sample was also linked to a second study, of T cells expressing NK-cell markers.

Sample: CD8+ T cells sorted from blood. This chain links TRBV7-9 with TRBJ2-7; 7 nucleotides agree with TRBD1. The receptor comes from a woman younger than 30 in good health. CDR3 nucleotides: TGTGCCAGCAGCTCCCGGGACAGTTCCAGCTCCTACGAGCAGTACTTC. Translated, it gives CASSSRDSSSSYEQYF.